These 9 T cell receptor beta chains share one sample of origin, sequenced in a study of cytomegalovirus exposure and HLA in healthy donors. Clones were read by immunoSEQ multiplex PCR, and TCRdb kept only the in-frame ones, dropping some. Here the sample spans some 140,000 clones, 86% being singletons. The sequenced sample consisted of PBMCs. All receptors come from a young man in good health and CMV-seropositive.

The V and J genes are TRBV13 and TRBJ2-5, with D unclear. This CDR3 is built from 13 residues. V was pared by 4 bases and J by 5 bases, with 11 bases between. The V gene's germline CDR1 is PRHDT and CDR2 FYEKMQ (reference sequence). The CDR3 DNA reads TGTGCCAGCAGCTCCCAAGAGTCGGAGACCCAGTACTTC. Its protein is CASSSQESETQYF.

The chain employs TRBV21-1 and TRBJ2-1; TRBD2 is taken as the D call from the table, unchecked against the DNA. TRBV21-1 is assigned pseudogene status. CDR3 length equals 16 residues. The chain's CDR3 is CASSKCRGHVYNEQFF. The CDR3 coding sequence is TGTGCCAGCAGCAAATGCCGGGGTCATGTGTACAATGAGCAGTTCTTC.

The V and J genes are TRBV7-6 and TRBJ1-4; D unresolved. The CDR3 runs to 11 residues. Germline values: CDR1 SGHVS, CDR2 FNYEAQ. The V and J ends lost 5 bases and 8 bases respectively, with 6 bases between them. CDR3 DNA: TGTGCCAGCAGCCGCGGGGAAAAACTGTTTTTT. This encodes CASSRGEKLFF.

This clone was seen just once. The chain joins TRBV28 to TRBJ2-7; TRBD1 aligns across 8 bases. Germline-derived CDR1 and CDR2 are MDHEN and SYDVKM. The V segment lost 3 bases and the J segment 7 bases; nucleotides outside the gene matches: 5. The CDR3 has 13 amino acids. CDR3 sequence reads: CASSFGTGREQYF. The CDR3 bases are TGTGCCAGCAGTTTTGGGACAGGCCGTGAGCAGTACTTC.

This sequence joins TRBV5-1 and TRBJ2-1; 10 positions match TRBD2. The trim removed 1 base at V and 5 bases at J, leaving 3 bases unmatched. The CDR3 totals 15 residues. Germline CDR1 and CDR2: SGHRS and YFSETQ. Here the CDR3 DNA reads TGCGCCAGCAGCTTGAGGCTAGCGGGGGACAATGAGCAGTTCTTC. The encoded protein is CASSLRLAGDNEQFF.

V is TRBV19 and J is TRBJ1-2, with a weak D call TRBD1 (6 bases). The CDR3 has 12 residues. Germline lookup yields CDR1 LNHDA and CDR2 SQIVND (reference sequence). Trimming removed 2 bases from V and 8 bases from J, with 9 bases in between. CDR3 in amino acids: CASSIQGHGYTF. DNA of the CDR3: TGTGCCAGTAGTATACAGGGGCACGGCTACACCTTC.

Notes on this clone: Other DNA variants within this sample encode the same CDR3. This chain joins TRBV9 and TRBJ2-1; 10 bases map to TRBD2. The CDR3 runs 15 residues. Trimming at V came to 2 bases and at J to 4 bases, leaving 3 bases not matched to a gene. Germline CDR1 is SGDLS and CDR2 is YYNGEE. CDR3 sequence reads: CASSVSGGRYNEQFF. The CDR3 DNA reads TGTGCCAGCAGCGTTAGCGGGGGGCGTTACAATGAGCAGTTCTTC.

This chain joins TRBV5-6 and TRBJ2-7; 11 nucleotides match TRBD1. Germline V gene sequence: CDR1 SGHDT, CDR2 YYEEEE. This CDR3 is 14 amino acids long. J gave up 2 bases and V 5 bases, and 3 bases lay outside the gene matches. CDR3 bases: TGTGCCAGCAGTCCGGGACAGGGGGCCTACGAGCAGTACTTC. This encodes CASSPGQGAYEQYF.

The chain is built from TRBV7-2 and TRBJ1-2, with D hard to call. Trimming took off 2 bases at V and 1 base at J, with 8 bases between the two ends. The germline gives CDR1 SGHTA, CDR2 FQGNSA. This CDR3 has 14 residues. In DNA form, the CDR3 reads TGTGCCAGCAGCTTACAATCAGTTAACTATGGCTACACCTTC. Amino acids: CASSLQSVNYGYTF. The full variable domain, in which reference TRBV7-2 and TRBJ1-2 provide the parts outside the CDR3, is GAGVSQSPSNKVTEKGKDVELRCDPISGHTALYWYRQSLGQGLEFLIYFQGNSAPDKSGLPSDRFSAERTGGSVSTLTIQRTQQEDSAVYLCASSLQSVNYGYTFGSGTRLTVV.